This T cell receptor (beta chain) was sequenced for a study of T cell responses to AZD1222 COVID-19 vaccine. Some clones are missing from TCRdb's copy, which holds only in-frame ones; the method was immunoSEQ multiplex PCR. The sample lists 85,000 to 100,000 clones; 80% to 90% were seen once. Trimming removed 5 bases from V and 0 bases from J; junction bases left unmatched: 7. The CDR3 has 15 residues. The V gene's germline CDR1 is SGHVS and CDR2 FQNEAQ. The source is an adult in good health. The chain has TRBV7-8 and TRBJ2-7; 7 bases map to TRBD1. This material consisted of peripheral blood, taken on day 0 of AZD1222 vaccination. The CDR3 loop is CASSPRDSRSYEQYF. DNA of the CDR3: TGTGCCAGCAGCCCAAGGGACAGTCGCTCCTACGAGCAGTACTTC. Looking up the rest from reference TRBV7-8 and TRBJ2-7 gives the full variable domain: GAGVSQSPRYKVAKRGQDVALRCDPISGHVSLFWYQQALGQGPEFLTYFQNEAQLDKSGLPSDRFFAERPEGSVSTLKIQRTQQEDSAVYLCASSPRDSRSYEQYFGPGTRLTVT.